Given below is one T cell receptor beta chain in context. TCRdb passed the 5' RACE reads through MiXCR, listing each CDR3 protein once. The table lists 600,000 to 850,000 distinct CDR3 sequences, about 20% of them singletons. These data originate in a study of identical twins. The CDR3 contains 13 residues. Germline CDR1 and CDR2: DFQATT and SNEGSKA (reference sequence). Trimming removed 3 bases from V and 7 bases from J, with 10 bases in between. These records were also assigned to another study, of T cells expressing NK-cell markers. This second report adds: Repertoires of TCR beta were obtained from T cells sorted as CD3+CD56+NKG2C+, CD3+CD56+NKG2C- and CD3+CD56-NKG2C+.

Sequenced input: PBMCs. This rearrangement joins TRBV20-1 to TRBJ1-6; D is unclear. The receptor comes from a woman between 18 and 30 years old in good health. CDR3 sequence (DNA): TGCAGTGCTAGTAACTCCTGGAATTCACCCCTCCACTTT. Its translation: CSASNSWNSPLHF.